This T cell receptor (beta chain) was profiled in a study of regulatory T cells in long-lasting Graves disease. The time point here: newly diagnosed GD, antithyroid drugs for less than 3 months. The TCR library used RNA extracted from PBMCs. V dropped 5 bases and J dropped 5; count of bases not matched to a gene: 5. Germline CDR1 reads SGHTA; CDR2 reads FQGTGA. CDR3 length equals 14 residues. Library construction for TCR beta used iRepertoire HTBI primers and Arm-PCR of CDR3 regions. TCRdb recomputed calls from the multiplex PCR reads with MiXCR, one row per CDR3 protein. The table has 400,000 to 500,000 distinct CDR3 sequences, approximately 16% seen once. These same records also appear under a second study, on T cells in Graves' hyperthyroidism and ophthalmopathy. As reported in that work: Graves' hyperthyroidism was deemed stable absent ophthalmopathy progression within 18 months.

The chain employs TRBV7-3 and TRBJ2-1; 8 positions match TRBD2. The input for sequencing was peripheral blood mononuclear cells (PBMCs), taken at new diagnosis, from a patient treated with antithyroid drugs. The source of this sequence is a woman in her thirties or forties with Graves disease. CDR3 sequence reads: CASSRTSINNEQFF. The CDR3 DNA is TGTGCCAGCAGCAGGACTAGCATAAACAATGAGCAGTTCTTC.